One and the same sample provided the 19 T cell receptor beta chains below, sequenced in a study of blood T cell repertoires in COVID-19 (dated by TCRdb to between 2020 and 2021). The method behind the library was the immunoSEQ multiplex PCR assay. The immuneACCESS repertoire file appears here via TCRdb, limited to in-frame rearrangements. These files lack a portion of the clones; in checked studies, under half of the deficit traces to unresolved V genes, and the cause of the others is not known. Counted in this sample were about 40,000 clones; approximately 86% of them appeared once. Of the sample, approximately 20% falls within the top ten clones. The sequencing input was peripheral blood. The receptor set was obtained from a man aged 45 to 65 in a cohort sampled during active COVID-19.

This chain connects TRBV4-1 to TRBJ2-1; possible D gene TRBD2, 6 bases. The germline V and J ends were trimmed by 1 base and 10 bases, with 11 bases remaining between them. Germline lookup yields CDR1 MGHRA and CDR2 YSYEKL. The CDR3 extends over 13 amino acids. Here the CDR3 reads CASSQVFLAEQFF. CDR3 DNA: TGCGCCAGCAGCCAAGTGTTCCTAGCGGAGCAGTTCTTC.

CDR3 loop: CASSQGQGNEQFF. The DNA for the CDR3 is TGCGCCAGCAGCCAAGGGCAGGGCAATGAGCAGTTCTTC. The V call is TRBV4-1, the J call TRBJ2-1; a weak D match, TRBD1 (5 bases). Trimming cost V 1 base and J 6 bases, with 7 bases left between them. Per the germline V gene, CDR1 is MGHRA and CDR2 is YSYEKL. CDR3 size: 13 residues.

V usage is TRBV7-3 and J usage is TRBJ2-1; D is possibly TRBD2 (6 bases). CDR3 size: 16 residues. CDR1 and CDR2 from the germline V gene are SGHTA and FQGTGA. V lost 5 bases, J lost 0 bases, and 14 bases lay in between. CDR3 loop: CASSLLPAGSYNEQFF. In DNA, the CDR3 is TGTGCCAGCAGCCTGCTGCCAGCGGGCTCCTACAATGAGCAGTTCTTC.

The chain recombines TRBV6-6 with TRBJ2-7; the D gene is possibly TRBD1 (6 bases). V was shortened by 2 bases and J by 1 base, with 9 bases between the two germline ends. The V gene's germline CDR1 is MNHNY and CDR2 SVGAGI (reference sequence). This CDR3 spans 14 amino acids. CDR3 residues: CASSYVQGSYEQYV. The CDR3 DNA reads TGTGCCAGCAGTTACGTTCAGGGGTCCTACGAGCAGTACGTC.

The V call is TRBV7-8, the J call TRBJ2-2, with D perhaps matching TRBD1 (5 bases). The CDR3 loop spans 15 amino acids. V lost 3 bases and J lost 6, with 14 bases in between. The germline CDR1 and CDR2 sequences are SGHVS and FQNEAQ. CDR3 sequence (DNA): TGTGCCAGCAGCTTGAATCCGGCAGGGTCCGGGGAGCTGTTTTTT. It codes for CASSLNPAGSGELFF. Filled out from reference TRBV7-8 and TRBJ2-2, the complete variable domain reads GAGVSQSPRYKVAKRGQDVALRCDPISGHVSLFWYQQALGQGPEFLTYFQNEAQLDKSGLPSDRFFAERPEGSVSTLKIQRTQQEDSAVYLCASSLNPAGSGELFFGEGSRLTVL.

The genes are TRBV2 and TRBJ2-5; possibly TRBD1 for D (6 bases). Germline V gene lookup returns CDR1 SNHLY and CDR2 FYNNEI. V dropped 8 bases and J dropped 5 bases, with 18 bases sitting between them. CDR3 size: 14 residues. CDR3 nucleotides: TGTGCCAGCGGGGCCGCGTTAAGGGGGGAGACCCAGTACTTC. It specifies CASGAALRGETQYF.

This clone has more than one count but fewer than ten. The chain employs TRBV3-1 (or the pseudogene TRBV3-2) and TRBJ1-1; a weak D match, TRBD1 (5 bases). CDR3 length: 14 residues. Germline CDR1 LGHDT, CDR2 YNNKEL (reference sequence). V dropped 4 bases and J dropped 6 bases, with 15 bases sitting between them. The chain's CDR3 is CASSPLIWGAEAFF. CDR3 DNA: TGTGCCAGCAGCCCCCTAATTTGGGGGGCTGAAGCTTTCTTT.

The gene calls are TRBV9 and TRBJ2-1, with 7 bases fitting TRBD2. Germline V gene lookup returns CDR1 SGDLS and CDR2 YYNGEE. The CDR3 has 16 amino acids. J gave up 2 bases and V 6 bases, and 11 bases lay outside the gene matches. DNA of the CDR3: TGTGCCAGCACCCTAGCGGCAGGGCCCACCTACAATGAGCAGTTCTTC. Translation: CASTLAAGPTYNEQFF.

This sequence joins TRBV6-5 and TRBJ2-1; 9 bases are shared with TRBD2. V lost 0 bases, J lost 9 bases, and 3 bases stayed unmatched. Germline values: CDR1 MNHEY, CDR2 SVGAGI. This CDR3 has 14 residues. CDR3 region: CASSYSGTSSEQFF. In DNA form, the CDR3 reads TGTGCCAGCAGTTACTCGGGGACTAGCAGTGAGCAGTTCTTC.

The chain is built from TRBV13 and TRBJ2-3; 8 nucleotides agree with TRBD2. This CDR3 has 15 residues. The germline CDR1 and CDR2 sequences are PRHDT and FYEKMQ (reference sequence). Losses at the gene ends were 3 bases for V and 2 bases for J; bases not matched to a gene: 4. CDR3 residues: CASSFTGGSTDTQYF. The CDR3 coding sequence is TGTGCCAGCAGCTTCACGGGGGGGTCCACAGATACGCAGTATTTT.

The chain carries TRBV11-3 and TRBJ2-2; D may be TRBD2 (6 bases). Germline V gives CDR1 SGHNT, CDR2 YENEEA. Trimming removed 5 bases at V and 6 bases at J, with 19 bases between. There are 16 residues in the CDR3. As DNA, the CDR3 is TGTGCCAGCAGCCCCTATTCAGCGGGCGAGCCCGGGGAGCTGTTTTTT. This sequence encodes CASSPYSAGEPGELFF.

The CDR3 DNA reads TGTGCCAGCAGCTACCTAGCGGGGGGAAATGAGCAGTTCTTC. Its translation: CASSYLAGGNEQFF. The rearrangement joins TRBV5-8 to TRBJ2-1; 11 bases agree with TRBD2. CDR3 length: 14 amino acids. Trimming cost V 3 bases and J 7 bases; bases outside gene matches: 3. Per germline, CDR1 SGHTS and CDR2 YDEGEE.

The chain uses TRBV9 and TRBJ2-1; 12 nucleotides align to TRBD2. Germline CDR1 reads SGDLS; CDR2 reads YYNGEE. The length of the CDR3 is 14 residues. Trimming at V came to 3 bases and at J to 8 bases, leaving 3 bases not matched to a gene. The CDR3 reads CASSASGGADEQFF. The DNA for the CDR3 is TGTGCCAGCAGCGCTAGCGGGGGGGCTGATGAGCAGTTCTTC.

The rearrangement joins TRBV11-3 to TRBJ2-1; 8 positions agree with TRBD2. The V segment lost 3 bases and the J segment 1 base; nucleotides outside the gene matches: 2. Germline V gene lookup returns CDR1 SGHNT and CDR2 YENEEA. The CDR3 totals 15 residues. The CDR3 region is CASSFGGESYNEQFF. In nucleotides, the CDR3 is TGTGCCAGCAGCTTCGGGGGGGAGTCCTACAATGAGCAGTTCTTC.

The genes are TRBV6-4 and TRBJ2-7; 11 bases map to TRBD2. From germline, CDR1 is MRHNA and CDR2 SNTAGT. V shed 9 bases, J shed 1 base, and the junction held 5 bases outside the gene matches. The length of the CDR3 is 14 residues. For the CDR3, the DNA is TGTGCCAGGGGGACTAGCGGACCATCCTACGAGCAGTACGTC. The encoded protein is CARGTSGPSYEQYV.

This clone was observed a single time. The chain links TRBV6-5 to TRBJ1-5, with D tentatively TRBD1 (6 bases). V was cut by 6 bases and J by 6 bases, with 15 bases left in between. The CDR3 runs to 14 residues. The germline gives CDR1 MNHEY, CDR2 SVGAGI. CDR3 in DNA: TGTGCCAGCAGCTACGGGGGGGGCGGTCAGCCCCAGCATTTT. This gives the protein CASSYGGGGQPQHF.

V usage is TRBV5-5 and J usage is TRBJ2-7; weak D call: TRBD1 (6 bases). Germline lookup yields CDR1 SGHKS and CDR2 YYEKEE (reference sequence). Trimming removed 2 bases at V and 3 bases at J, with 12 bases between. This CDR3 is built from 14 residues. CDR3 sequence reads: CASSLLDSHYEQYF. The CDR3 nucleotides read TGTGCCAGCAGCTTATTGGACAGCCACTACGAGCAGTACTTC.

The V and J genes are TRBV10-3 and TRBJ2-3; TRBD2 agrees at 8 bases. V was clipped by 6 bases and J by 5 bases; unmatched bases: 7. Germline loops: CDR1 ENHRY, CDR2 SYGVKD. This CDR3 has 14 residues. CDR3 loop: CAIRARGELDTQYF. CDR3 in DNA: TGTGCCATCAGGGCGCGGGGGGAGCTAGATACGCAGTATTTT.

This rearrangement joins TRBV7-9 to TRBJ2-1; 11 nucleotides align to TRBD2. Germline V gene sequence: CDR1 SEHNR, CDR2 FQNEAQ (reference sequence). Trimming removed 4 bases from V and 2 bases from J; junction bases left unmatched: 4. The CDR3 contains 16 residues. CDR3 sequence: CASSSGLAGAYNEQFF. The CDR3 DNA follows: TGTGCCAGCAGCTCCGGACTAGCGGGCGCCTACAATGAGCAGTTCTTC.